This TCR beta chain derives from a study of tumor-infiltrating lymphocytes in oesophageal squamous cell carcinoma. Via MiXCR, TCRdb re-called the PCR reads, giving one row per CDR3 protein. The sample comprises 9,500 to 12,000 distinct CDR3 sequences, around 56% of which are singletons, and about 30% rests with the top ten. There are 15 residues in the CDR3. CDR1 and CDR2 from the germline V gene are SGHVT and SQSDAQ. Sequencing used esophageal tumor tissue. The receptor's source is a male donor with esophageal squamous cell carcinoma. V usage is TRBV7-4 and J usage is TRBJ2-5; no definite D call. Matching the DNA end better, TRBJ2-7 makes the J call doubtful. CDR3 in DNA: TGTGCCAGCAGCTTAGGTTGGCCGTCTAAGAACGAGCAGTACTTC. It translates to CASSLGWPSKNEQYF.